This T cell receptor beta chain was sequenced during a study of T cell responses to AZD1222 COVID-19 vaccine. Study background: Second-dose timings of about 4 or about 12 weeks were pooled. The study, taken as a whole, reports: The sample set comprised mostly white British donors with more females, and clonal diversity was possibly underestimated. Spike-specific TCR repertoires showed rising breadth and depth after two AZD1222 doses.

The CDR3 is 14 residues long. Germline V gene lookup returns CDR1 LNHDA and CDR2 SQIVND (reference sequence). The germline V and J ends were trimmed by 1 base and 6 bases, with 13 bases remaining between them. Data came from immunoSEQ multiplex PCR; TCRdb stores just in-frame clones and leaves some out. The sample carries about 120,000 clones, around 87% recorded once. Comment on this clone: Its antigen is unknown.

This TCR derives from an adult in good health. The starting material was peripheral blood, obtained on day 0 of AZD1222 vaccination. The rearrangement joins TRBV19 to TRBJ2-7; D not resolved. The CDR3 sequence: CASSIGQRRAEQYF. For the CDR3, the DNA is TGTGCCAGTAGTATAGGCCAGAGAAGAGCCGAGCAGTACTTC.